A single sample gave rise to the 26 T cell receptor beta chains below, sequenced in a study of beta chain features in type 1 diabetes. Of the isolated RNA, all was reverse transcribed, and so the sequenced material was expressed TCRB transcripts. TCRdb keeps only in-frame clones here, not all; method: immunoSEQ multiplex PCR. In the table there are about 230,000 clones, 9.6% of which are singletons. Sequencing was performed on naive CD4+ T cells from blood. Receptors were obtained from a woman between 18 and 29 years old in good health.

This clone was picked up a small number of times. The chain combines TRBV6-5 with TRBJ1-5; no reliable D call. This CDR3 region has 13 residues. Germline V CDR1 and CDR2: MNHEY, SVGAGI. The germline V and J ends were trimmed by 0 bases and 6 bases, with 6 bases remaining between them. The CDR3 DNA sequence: TGTGCCAGCAGTTACTCCGACATTCAGCCCCAGCATTTT. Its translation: CASSYSDIQPQHF.

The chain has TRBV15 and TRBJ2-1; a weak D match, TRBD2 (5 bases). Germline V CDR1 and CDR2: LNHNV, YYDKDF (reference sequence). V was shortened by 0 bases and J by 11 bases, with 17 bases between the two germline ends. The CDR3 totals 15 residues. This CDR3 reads CATSRDRVGVGKQFF. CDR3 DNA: TGTGCCACCAGCAGAGATCGTGTCGGGGTGGGTAAGCAGTTCTTC.

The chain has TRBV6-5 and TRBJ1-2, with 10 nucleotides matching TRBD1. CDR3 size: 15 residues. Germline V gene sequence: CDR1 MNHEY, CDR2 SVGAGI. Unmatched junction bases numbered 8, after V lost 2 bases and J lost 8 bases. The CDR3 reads CASSYAGTGVGGYTF. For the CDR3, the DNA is TGTGCCAGCAGTTACGCCGGGACAGGGGTTGGAGGCTACACCTTC.

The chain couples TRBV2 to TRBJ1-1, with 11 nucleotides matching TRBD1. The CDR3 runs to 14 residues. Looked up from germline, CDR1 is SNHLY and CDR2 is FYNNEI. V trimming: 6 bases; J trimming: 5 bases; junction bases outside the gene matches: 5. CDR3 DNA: TGTGCCAGCAGGAGGGGGACAGGGGGGACTGAAGCTTTCTTT. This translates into CASRRGTGGTEAFF.

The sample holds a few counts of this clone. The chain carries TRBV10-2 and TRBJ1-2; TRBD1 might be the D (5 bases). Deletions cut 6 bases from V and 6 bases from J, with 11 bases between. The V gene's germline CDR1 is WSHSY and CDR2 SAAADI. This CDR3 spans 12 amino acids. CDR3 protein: CASREGLDGYTF. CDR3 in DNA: TGCGCCAGCAGGGAGGGGCTCGATGGCTACACCTTC.

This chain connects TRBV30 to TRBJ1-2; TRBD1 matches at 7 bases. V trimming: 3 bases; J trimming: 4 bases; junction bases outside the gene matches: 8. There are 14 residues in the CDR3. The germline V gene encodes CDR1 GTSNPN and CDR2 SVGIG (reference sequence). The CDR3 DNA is TGTGCCTGGAGGCTAGCAGGGGGAAGCTATGGCTACACCTTC. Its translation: CAWRLAGGSYGYTF.

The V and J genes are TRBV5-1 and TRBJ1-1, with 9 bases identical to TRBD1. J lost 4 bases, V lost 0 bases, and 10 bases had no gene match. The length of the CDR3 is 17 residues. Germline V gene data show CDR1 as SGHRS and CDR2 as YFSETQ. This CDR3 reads CASSLAAQGAGGTEAFF. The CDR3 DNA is TGCGCCAGCAGCTTGGCCGCACAGGGGGCCGGGGGCACTGAAGCTTTCTTT. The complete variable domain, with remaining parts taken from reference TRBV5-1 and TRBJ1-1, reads KAGVTQTPRYLIKTRGQQVTLSCSPISGHRSVSWYQQTPGQGLQFLFEYFSETQRNKGNFPGRFSGRQFSNSRSEMNVSTLELGDSALYLCASSLAAQGAGGTEAFFGQGTRLTVV.

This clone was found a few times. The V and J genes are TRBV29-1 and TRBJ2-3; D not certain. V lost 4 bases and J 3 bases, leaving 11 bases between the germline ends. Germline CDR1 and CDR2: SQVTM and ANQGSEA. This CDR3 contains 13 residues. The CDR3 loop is CSVVGRQTDTQYF. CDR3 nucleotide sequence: TGCAGCGTTGTTGGCAGACAAACAGATACGCAGTATTTT.

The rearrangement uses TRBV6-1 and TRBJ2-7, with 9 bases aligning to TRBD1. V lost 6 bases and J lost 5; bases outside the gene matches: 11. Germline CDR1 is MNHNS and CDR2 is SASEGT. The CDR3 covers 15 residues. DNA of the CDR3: TGTGCCAGCAGCGCCGCGGACAGGGGACCTGACGAGCAGTACTTC. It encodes CASSAADRGPDEQYF.

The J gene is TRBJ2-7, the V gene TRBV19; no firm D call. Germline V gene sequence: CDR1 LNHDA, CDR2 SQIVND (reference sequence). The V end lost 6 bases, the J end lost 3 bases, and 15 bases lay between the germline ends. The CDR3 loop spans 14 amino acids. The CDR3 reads CASSPQASGYEQYF. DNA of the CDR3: TGTGCCAGTAGCCCCCAAGCCTCCGGCTACGAGCAGTACTTC.

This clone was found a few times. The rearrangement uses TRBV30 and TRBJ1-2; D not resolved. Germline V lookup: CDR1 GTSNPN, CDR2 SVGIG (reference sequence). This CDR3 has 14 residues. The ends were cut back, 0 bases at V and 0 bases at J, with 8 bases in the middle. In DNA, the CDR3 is TGTGCCTGGAGTGTCGGAGGCCCTAACTATGGCTACACCTTC. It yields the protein CAWSVGGPNYGYTF.

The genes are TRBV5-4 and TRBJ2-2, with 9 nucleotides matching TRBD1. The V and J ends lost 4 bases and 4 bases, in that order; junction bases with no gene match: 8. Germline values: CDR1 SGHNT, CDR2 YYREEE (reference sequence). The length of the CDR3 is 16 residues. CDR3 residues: CASSRRDRDSTGELFF. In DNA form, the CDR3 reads TGTGCCAGCAGCCGCCGGGACAGGGACAGCACCGGGGAGCTGTTTTTT. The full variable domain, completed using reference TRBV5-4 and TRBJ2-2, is ETGVTQSPTHLIKTRGQQVTLRCSSQSGHNTVSWYQQALGQGPQFIFQYYREEENGRGNFPPRFSGLQFPNYSSELNVNALELDDSALYLCASSRRDRDSTGELFFGEGSRLTVL.

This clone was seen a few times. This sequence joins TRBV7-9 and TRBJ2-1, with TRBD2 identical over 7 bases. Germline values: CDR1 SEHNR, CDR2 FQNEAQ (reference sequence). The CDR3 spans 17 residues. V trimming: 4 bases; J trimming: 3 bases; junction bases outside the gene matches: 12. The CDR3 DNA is TGTGCCAGCAGCTACCTGACCCAACCGGGAGGCTACAATGAGCAGTTCTTC. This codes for CASSYLTQPGGYNEQFF.

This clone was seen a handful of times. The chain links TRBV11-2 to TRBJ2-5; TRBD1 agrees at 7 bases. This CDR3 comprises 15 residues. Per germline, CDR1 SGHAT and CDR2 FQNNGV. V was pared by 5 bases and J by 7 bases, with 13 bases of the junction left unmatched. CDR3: CASSPSTGMTGTQYF. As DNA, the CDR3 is TGTGCCAGCAGCCCTTCGACAGGGATGACTGGGACCCAGTACTTC.

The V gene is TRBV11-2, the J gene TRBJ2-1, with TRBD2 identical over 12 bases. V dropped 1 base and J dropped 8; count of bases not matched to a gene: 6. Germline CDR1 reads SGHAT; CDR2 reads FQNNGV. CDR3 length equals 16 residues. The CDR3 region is CASSLGASGRAYEQFF. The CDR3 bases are TGTGCCAGCAGCTTAGGGGCTAGCGGGAGGGCCTATGAGCAGTTCTTC.

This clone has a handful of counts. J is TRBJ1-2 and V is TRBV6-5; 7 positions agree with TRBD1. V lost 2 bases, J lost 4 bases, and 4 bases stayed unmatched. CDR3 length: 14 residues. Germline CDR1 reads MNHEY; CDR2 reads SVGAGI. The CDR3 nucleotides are TGTGCCAGCAGTTACAACAGGGGAATCTATGGCTACACCTTC. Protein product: CASSYNRGIYGYTF.

The CDR3 protein is CATTRQGSPDTQYF. In DNA form, the CDR3 reads TGTGCCACCACCCGGCAGGGGTCACCAGATACGCAGTATTTT. The J gene is TRBJ2-3, the V gene TRBV19; a weak D match, TRBD1 (6 bases). From germline, CDR1 is LNHDA and CDR2 SQIVND (reference sequence). V lost 10 bases, J lost 4 bases, and 18 bases lay in between. The CDR3 length is 14 residues.

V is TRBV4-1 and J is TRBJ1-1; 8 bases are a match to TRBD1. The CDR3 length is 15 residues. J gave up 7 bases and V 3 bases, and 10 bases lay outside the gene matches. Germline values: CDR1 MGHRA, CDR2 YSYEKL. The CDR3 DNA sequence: TGCGCCAGCAGCCATCTCTGGACAGGGAGTATTGAAGCTTTCTTT. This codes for CASSHLWTGSIEAFF.

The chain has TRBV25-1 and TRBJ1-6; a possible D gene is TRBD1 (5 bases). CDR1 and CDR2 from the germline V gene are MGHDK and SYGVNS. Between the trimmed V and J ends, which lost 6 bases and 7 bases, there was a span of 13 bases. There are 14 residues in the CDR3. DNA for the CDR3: TGTGCCAGCAGCCATCAGACAGCCAATTCACCCCTCCACTTT. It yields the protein CASSHQTANSPLHF.

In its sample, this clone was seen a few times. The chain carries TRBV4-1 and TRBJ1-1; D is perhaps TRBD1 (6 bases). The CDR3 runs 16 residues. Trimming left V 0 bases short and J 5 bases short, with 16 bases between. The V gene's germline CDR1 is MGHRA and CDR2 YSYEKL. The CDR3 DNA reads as TGCGCCAGCAGCCAAGATGGGGCGGGGGGGGCGACTGAAGCTTTCTTT. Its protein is CASSQDGAGGATEAFF.

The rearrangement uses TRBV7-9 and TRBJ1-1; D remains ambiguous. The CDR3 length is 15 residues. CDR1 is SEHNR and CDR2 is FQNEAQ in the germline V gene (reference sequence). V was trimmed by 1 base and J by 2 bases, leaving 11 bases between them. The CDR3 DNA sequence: TGTGCCAGCAGCTTAGGTGCCACTCGAAACACTGAAGCTTTCTTT. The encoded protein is CASSLGATRNTEAFF.

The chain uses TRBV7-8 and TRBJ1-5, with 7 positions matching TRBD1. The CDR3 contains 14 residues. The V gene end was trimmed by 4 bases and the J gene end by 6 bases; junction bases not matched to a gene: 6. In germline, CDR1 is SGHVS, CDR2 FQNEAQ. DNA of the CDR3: TGTGCCAGCAGCTCGACAGGGTTTCTTCAGCCCCAGCATTTT. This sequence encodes CASSSTGFLQPQHF. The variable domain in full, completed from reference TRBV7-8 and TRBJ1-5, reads GAGVSQSPRYKVAKRGQDVALRCDPISGHVSLFWYQQALGQGPEFLTYFQNEAQLDKSGLPSDRFFAERPEGSVSTLKIQRTQQEDSAVYLCASSSTGFLQPQHFGDGTRLSIL.

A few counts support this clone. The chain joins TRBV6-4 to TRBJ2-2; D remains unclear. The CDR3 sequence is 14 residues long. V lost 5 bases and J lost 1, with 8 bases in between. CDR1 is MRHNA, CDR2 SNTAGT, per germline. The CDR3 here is CASSSLLNTGELFF. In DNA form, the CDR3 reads TGTGCCAGCAGTTCCCTCTTGAACACCGGGGAGCTGTTTTTT.

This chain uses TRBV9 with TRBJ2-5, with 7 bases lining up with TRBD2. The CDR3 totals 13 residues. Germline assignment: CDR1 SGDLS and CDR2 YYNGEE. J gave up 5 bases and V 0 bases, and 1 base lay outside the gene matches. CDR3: CASSVAGGETQYF. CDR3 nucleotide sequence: TGTGCCAGCAGCGTAGCCGGGGGGGAGACCCAGTACTTC. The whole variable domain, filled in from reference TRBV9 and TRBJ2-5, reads DSGVTQTPKHLITATGQRVTLRCSPRSGDLSVYWYQQSLDQGLQFLIQYYNGEERAKGNILERFSAQQFPDLHSELNLSSLELGDSALYFCASSVAGGETQYFGPGTRLLVL.

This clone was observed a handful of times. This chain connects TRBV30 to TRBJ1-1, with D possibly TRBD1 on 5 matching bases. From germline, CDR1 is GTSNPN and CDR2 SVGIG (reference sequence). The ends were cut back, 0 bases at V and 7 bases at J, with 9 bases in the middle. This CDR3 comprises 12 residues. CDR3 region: CAWSVQTVEAFF. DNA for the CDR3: TGTGCCTGGAGTGTCCAGACAGTTGAAGCTTTCTTT.

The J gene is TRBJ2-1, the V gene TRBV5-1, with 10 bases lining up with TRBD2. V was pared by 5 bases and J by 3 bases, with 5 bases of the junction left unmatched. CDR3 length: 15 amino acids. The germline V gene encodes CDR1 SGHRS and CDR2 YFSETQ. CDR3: CASRRAGGGYNEQFF. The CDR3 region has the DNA TGCGCCAGCAGGCGAGCGGGAGGGGGCTACAATGAGCAGTTCTTC.